This TCR beta chain was sequenced in a study of T-cell reconstitution after alpha-beta-depleted transplantation in children. Study-level results: After one year, T-cell counts and TCRbeta diversity mostly came from new T cells. Expanded graft clones, several hundred of them, were reportedly the source of alpha-beta T cells about two months after transplant. Day-60 TCRbeta diversity that was high in some patients was derived from surviving recipient T cells and thymic progenitors.

Looked up from germline, CDR1 is DFQATT and CDR2 is SNEGSKA (reference sequence). The CDR3 runs 15 residues. After removal of 3 bases from V and 7 bases from J, the junction contained 10 bases not matched to a gene. Unique molecular identifiers were used to barcode this TCRbeta library. TCRdb re-analysed the PCR reads in MiXCR, keeping a single row per CDR3 protein. Of about 580,000 distinct CDR3 sequences listed, 25% to 30% were seen once; the top ten hold 30% to 45%. This clonotype has only a few counts. Its antigen is as yet unknown. This receptor was obtained from a boy under two years old with Wiskott-Aldrich syndrome, due to receive a stem cell transplant. The specimen was PBMCs, collected before TCRalphabeta/CD19-depleted stem cell transplant. This sequence joins TRBV20-1 and TRBJ2-1, with 9 bases lining up with TRBD2. The CDR3 DNA reads TGCAGTGCTAGCCTCGCCGCGGGAGGGCGGAATGAGCAGTTCTTC. Its protein is CSASLAAGGRNEQFF.